This section outlines one T cell receptor (beta chain) sequence together with its context. Its antigen is not known. Specimens carried about 0.85-10 million cryopreserved PBMC before DNA extraction. The sample belongs to a study of long-term antiretroviral therapy in people with HIV. Sequencing relied on immunoSEQ assay v3.0, run at survey level. Assay used: immunoSEQ multiplex PCR; TCRdb lists only in-frame clones, some missing. In the table there are under 20,000 clones, under 85% of which are singletons. J gave up 4 bases and V 3 bases, and 8 bases lay outside the gene matches. The CDR3 has 15 residues. Germline CDR1 MNHNS, CDR2 SASEGT. Points from the study as a whole: Controls had broader CDR3 length ranges than HIV repertoires did.

V and J are TRBV6-1 and TRBJ1-2, with 7 nucleotides matching TRBD1. The TCR comes from a middle-aged woman with HIV. The sample consisted of unsorted PBMCs, taken 2.3 years after starting antiretroviral therapy. The chain's CDR3 is CASSDLPGQSYGYTF. The CDR3, as DNA: TGTGCCAGCAGTGATCTACCGGGACAGAGCTATGGCTACACCTTC.